This passage covers 19 T cell receptor beta chains from one sample sequenced in a study of blood T cell repertoires in COVID-19 (dated by TCRdb to 2019 to 2021). Libraries came from the immunoSEQ multiplex PCR assay. The immuneACCESS repertoire file appears here via TCRdb, limited to in-frame rearrangements. These files lack a portion of the clones; in checked studies, under half of the deficit traces to unresolved V genes, and the cause of the others is not known. Here the sample has 250,000 to 350,000 clones; roughly 89% occur a single time. Clones ranked in the top ten supply around 3% of the sample. The material sequenced was peripheral blood. All receptors come from a woman in her twenties or thirties with active or convalescent COVID-19.

This clone has more than one count but fewer than ten. This rearrangement joins TRBV6-2 or TRBV6-3 to TRBJ1-3, with unresolved D. With 6 bases removed from V and 0 bases from J, the gap between germline ends came to 12 bases. The CDR3 spans 15 residues. Germline V gives CDR1 MNHEY, CDR2 SVGEGT. The DNA for the CDR3 is TGTGCCAGCAGCCTGACGGGGAGCTCTGGAAACACCATATATTTT. Residues: CASSLTGSSGNTIYF.

The V gene is TRBV9, the J gene TRBJ2-1; the D is unclear. This CDR3 has 12 amino acids. The germline V and J ends were trimmed by 3 bases and 8 bases, with 9 bases remaining between them. CDR1 and CDR2 (germline): SGDLS, YYNGEE. CDR3 protein: CASSDPRDEQFF. CDR3 coding DNA: TGTGCCAGCAGCGATCCCCGGGATGAGCAGTTCTTC.

CDR3 region: CASPVPGDLGNTIYF. The CDR3 DNA reads as TGTGCCAGCCCAGTGCCAGGGGATTTAGGAAACACCATATATTTT. The rearrangement uses TRBV6-5 and TRBJ1-3; D might be TRBD1 (6 bases). The CDR3 runs 15 residues. Trimming pared 8 bases from V and 4 bases from J, leaving 18 bases between. CDR1 MNHEY and CDR2 SVGAGI come from the germline V gene.

J is TRBJ1-1 and V is TRBV6-5; 7 nucleotides agree with TRBD1. V was clipped by 5 bases and J by 0 bases; unmatched bases: 3. Germline CDR1 and CDR2: MNHEY and SVGAGI. CDR3 length equals 14 residues. As DNA, the CDR3 is TGTGCCAGCAGTAGAGACAGGGTGAACACTGAAGCTTTCTTT. Its translation is CASSRDRVNTEAFF.

The rearrangement joins TRBV19 to TRBJ2-1, with 12 bases aligning to TRBD2. Germline loops: CDR1 LNHDA, CDR2 SQIVND (reference sequence). The junction had 3 bases not matched to a gene; V was cut back by 3 bases and J by 6 bases. This CDR3 contains 15 residues. The CDR3 reads CASSMTSGGSNEQFF. The CDR3 nucleotides read TGTGCCAGTAGTATGACTAGCGGGGGTTCCAATGAGCAGTTCTTC.

The rearrangement uses TRBV9 and TRBJ1-2; perhaps TRBD1 as D (5 bases). Germline V gene sequence: CDR1 SGDLS, CDR2 YYNGEE. Deletions cut 0 bases from V and 4 bases from J, with 16 bases between. CDR3 size: 16 residues. CDR3 DNA sequence: TGTGCCAGCAGCGTAGCCGACAGCCTTCAATCCTATGGCTACACCTTC. Residues: CASSVADSLQSYGYTF. Full variable domain (rest looked up from reference TRBV9 and TRBJ1-2): DSGVTQTPKHLITATGQRVTLRCSPRSGDLSVYWYQQSLDQGLQFLIQYYNGEERAKGNILERFSAQQFPDLHSELNLSSLELGDSALYFCASSVADSLQSYGYTFGSGTRLTVV.

This rearrangement joins TRBV15 to TRBJ2-4, with TRBD1 matching over 9 bases. The CDR3 sequence is 18 residues long. With 11 bases clipped from V and 1 base from J, the junction kept 18 bases outside the gene matches. Germline values: CDR1 LNHNV, CDR2 YYDKDF (reference sequence). CDR3 sequence (DNA): TGTGCCCCCGCCCGGGACAGGGATTTGCAAAGGGCCAAAAACATTCAGTACTTC. Its translation: CAPARDRDLQRAKNIQYF.

The rearrangement links TRBV6-6 to TRBJ1-3; a possible D gene is TRBD1 (6 bases). The CDR3 runs to 15 residues. V shed 6 bases and J shed 0 bases, with 12 bases lying between them. The germline V gene encodes CDR1 MNHNY and CDR2 SVGAGI (reference sequence). CDR3 loop: CASSLGQFSGNTIYF. In nucleotides, the CDR3 is TGTGCCAGCAGCCTAGGACAGTTCTCTGGAAACACCATATATTTT.

The chain is built from TRBV6-5 and TRBJ2-5, with D tentatively TRBD1 (6 bases). The V gene's germline CDR1 is MNHEY and CDR2 SVGAGI. The CDR3 sequence is 14 residues long. V was cut by 7 bases and J by 5 bases, with 17 bases left in between. In DNA form, the CDR3 reads TGTGCCAGCACCCACACGGGACAAGGGGAGACCCAGTACTTC. Its protein product is CASTHTGQGETQYF.

The rearrangement links TRBV4-1 to TRBJ1-2; D gene unclear. V gave up 4 bases and J gave up 6 bases, with 12 bases separating them. The CDR3 is made up of 13 amino acids. Germline CDR1 MGHRA, CDR2 YSYEKL. CDR3 residues: CASSLIDGNGYTF. The CDR3 nucleotides read TGCGCCAGCAGCCTAATTGACGGGAATGGCTACACCTTC.

V and J are TRBV6-5 and TRBJ2-7; 7 positions agree with TRBD1. CDR3 length: 15 residues. Germline V gene data show CDR1 as MNHEY and CDR2 as SVGAGI. V was pared by 5 bases and J by 7 bases, with 14 bases of the junction left unmatched. CDR3 coding DNA: TGTGCCAGCAGTCCCGGGAACCTACAGGGGTGGGAGCAGTACTTC. Protein: CASSPGNLQGWEQYF.

The CDR3 is CASSIDGGAGADTQYF. Here the CDR3 DNA reads TGTGCCAGTAGTATTGACGGGGGGGCAGGCGCAGATACGCAGTATTTT. The chain couples TRBV19 to TRBJ2-3; the match to TRBD2 covers 8 bases. The J segment lost 4 bases and the V segment lost 3 bases, leaving 9 bases of the junction unmatched. Germline CDR1 LNHDA, CDR2 SQIVND (reference sequence). This CDR3 is 16 amino acids long.

V and J are TRBV6-4 and TRBJ1-5, with D perhaps TRBD1 (6 bases). The CDR3 consists of 23 residues. The V gene lost 1 base and the J gene lost 0 bases, with 31 bases spanning the gap. CDR1 is MRHNA and CDR2 is SNTAGT in the germline V gene. The CDR3 spells CASSDYKTGIKGSGGYSNQPQHF. The CDR3 DNA reads TGTGCCAGCAGTGACTATAAGACAGGTATTAAGGGAAGCGGGGGGTATAGCAATCAGCCCCAGCATTTT.

The chain has TRBV30 and TRBJ2-6, with D possibly matching TRBD2 (6 bases). Trimming removed 3 bases at V and 4 bases at J, with 13 bases between. Germline-derived CDR1 and CDR2 are GTSNPN and SVGIG (reference sequence). CDR3 length equals 15 residues. In DNA, the CDR3 is TGTGCCTGGAGCGTAGGGACTTCCGGGGCCAACGTCCTGACTTTC. Its translation is CAWSVGTSGANVLTF.

This chain uses TRBV20-1 with TRBJ1-5; weak D call: TRBD1 (5 bases). The CDR3 is 17 residues long. Germline CDR1 is DFQATT and CDR2 is SNEGSKA (reference sequence). With 3 bases removed from V and 2 bases from J, the gap between germline ends came to 20 bases. The CDR3 reads CSASQGADSLGNQPQHF. The CDR3 DNA is TGCAGTGCTAGTCAAGGGGCAGACTCTTTGGGCAATCAGCCCCAGCATTTT.

This clone was counted once. The CDR3 does not close with the conserved phenylalanine or tryptophan, likely indicating a read error. No DNA is shown, since the ends of the CDR3 on it are uncertain; the CDR3 is the one TCRdb lists. The chain is built from TRBV9 and TRBJ2-7; the table's D gene call, TRBD2, was not cross checked with the DNA. The CDR3 is 12 amino acids long, termini counted. The germline V gene has CDR1 SGDLS and CDR2 YYNGEE. The CDR3 here is CASSVIFLGLSQ.

The rearrangement uses TRBV28 and TRBJ2-1; 8 bases fit TRBD2. Germline values: CDR1 MDHEN, CDR2 SYDVKM. Trimming took 3 bases from V and 10 from J; bases not matched to a gene: 5. CDR3 length equals 13 residues. The CDR3 here is CASSFGGAWEQFF. The CDR3 nucleotides read TGTGCCAGCAGTTTCGGGGGGGCTTGGGAGCAGTTCTTC.

V usage is TRBV7-9 and J usage is TRBJ1-5; maybe TRBD1 (6 bases). Trimming removed 5 bases from V and 7 bases from J, with 15 bases in between. There are 14 residues in the CDR3. Germline V gives CDR1 SEHNR, CDR2 FQNEAQ (reference sequence). CDR3 bases: TGTGCCAGCAGCCCGGGGGGGGGCCACCAGCCCCAGCATTTT. Protein: CASSPGGGHQPQHF.

This chain joins TRBV10-3 and TRBJ1-1; TRBD1 might be the D (5 bases). The length of the CDR3 is 16 residues. Between the trimmed V and J ends, which lost 0 bases and 3 bases, there was a span of 14 bases. From germline, CDR1 is ENHRY and CDR2 SYGVKD. CDR3 residues: CAISESMGPGDTEAFF. The CDR3 DNA reads TGTGCCATCAGTGAGTCGATGGGTCCGGGGGACACTGAAGCTTTCTTT.